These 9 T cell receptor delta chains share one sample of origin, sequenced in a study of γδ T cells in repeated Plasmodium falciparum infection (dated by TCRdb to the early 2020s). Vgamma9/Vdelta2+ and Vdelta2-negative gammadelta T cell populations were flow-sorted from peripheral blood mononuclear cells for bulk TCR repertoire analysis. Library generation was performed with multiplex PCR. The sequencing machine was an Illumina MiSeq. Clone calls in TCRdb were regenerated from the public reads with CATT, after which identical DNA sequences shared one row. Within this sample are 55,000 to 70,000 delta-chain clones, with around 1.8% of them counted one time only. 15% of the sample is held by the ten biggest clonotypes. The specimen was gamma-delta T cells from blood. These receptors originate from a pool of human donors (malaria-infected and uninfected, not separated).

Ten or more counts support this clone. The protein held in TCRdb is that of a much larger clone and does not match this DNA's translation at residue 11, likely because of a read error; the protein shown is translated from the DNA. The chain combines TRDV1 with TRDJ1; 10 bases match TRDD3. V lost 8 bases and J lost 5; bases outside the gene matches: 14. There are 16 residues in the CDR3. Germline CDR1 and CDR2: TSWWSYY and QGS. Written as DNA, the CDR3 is TGTGCTCTTACATTCCCGTACTGGGGGATCGCAGATAAACTCATCTTT. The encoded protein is CALTFPYWGIADKLIF.

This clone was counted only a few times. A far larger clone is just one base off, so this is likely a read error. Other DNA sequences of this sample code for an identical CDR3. DNA for the CDR3: TGTGCCTCCACCTTCTCCCGTTACTGGGGGATACTGGGGAGCGATAAACTCATCTTT. Its protein is CASTFSRYWGILGSDKLIF. This chain links TRDV3 with TRDJ1, with 12 bases fitting TRDD3. Trimming took 4 bases from V and 4 from J; bases not matched to a gene: 22. The length of the CDR3 is 19 residues. The germline V gene encodes CDR1 TVYSNPD and CDR2 GDNSRS (reference sequence).

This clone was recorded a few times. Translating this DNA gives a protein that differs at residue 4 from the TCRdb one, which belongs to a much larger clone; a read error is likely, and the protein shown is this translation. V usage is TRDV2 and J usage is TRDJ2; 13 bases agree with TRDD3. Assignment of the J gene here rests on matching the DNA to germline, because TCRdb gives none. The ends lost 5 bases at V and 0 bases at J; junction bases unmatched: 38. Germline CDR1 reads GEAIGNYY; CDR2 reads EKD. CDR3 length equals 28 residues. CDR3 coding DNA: TGTGCCTGTGGCTCGACCTCGCCTCCTACGGGGGGATCACTGGGGGATACGCGTATCCCGGCTTTGACAGCACAACTCTTCTTT. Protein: CACGSTSPPTGGSLGDTRIPALTAQLFF.

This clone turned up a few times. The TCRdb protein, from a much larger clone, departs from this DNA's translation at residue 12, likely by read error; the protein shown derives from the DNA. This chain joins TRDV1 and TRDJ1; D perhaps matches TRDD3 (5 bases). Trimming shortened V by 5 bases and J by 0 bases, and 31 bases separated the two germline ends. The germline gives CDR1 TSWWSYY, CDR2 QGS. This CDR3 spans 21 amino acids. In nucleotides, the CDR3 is TGTGCTCTTGGGACCTCCATTCAACTCACGGGGGCTCTCAGGTACACCGATAAACTCATCTTT. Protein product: CALGTSIQLTGALRYTDKLIF.

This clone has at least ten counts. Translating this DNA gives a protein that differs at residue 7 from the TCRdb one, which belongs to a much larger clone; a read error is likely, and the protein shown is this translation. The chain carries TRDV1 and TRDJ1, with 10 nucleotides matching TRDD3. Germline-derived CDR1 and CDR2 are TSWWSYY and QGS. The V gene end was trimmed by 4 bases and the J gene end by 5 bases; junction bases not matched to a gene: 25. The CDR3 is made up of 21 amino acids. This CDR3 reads CALGGAPSSLLGDFSEDKLIF. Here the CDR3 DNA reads TGTGCTCTTGGGGGCGCCCCTTCTTCCCTACTGGGGGATTTTTCCGAGGATAAACTCATCTTT.

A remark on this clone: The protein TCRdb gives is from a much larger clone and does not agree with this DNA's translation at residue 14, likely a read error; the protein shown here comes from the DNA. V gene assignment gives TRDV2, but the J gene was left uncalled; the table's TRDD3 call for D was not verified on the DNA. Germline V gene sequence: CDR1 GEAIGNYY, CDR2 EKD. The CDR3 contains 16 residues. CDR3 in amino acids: CACDDLGEFYTDKHIF. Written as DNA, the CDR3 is TGTGCCTGTGACGATCTGGGGGAGTTCTACACCGATAAACACATCTTT.

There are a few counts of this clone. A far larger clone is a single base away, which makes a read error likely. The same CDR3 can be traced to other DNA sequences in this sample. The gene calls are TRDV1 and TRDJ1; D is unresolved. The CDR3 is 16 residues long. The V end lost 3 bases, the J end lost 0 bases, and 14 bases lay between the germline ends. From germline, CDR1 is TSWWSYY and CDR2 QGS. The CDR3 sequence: CALGDPLTGYTDKLIF. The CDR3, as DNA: TGTGCTCTTGGGGACCCATTGACCGGGTACACCGATAAACTCATCTTT.

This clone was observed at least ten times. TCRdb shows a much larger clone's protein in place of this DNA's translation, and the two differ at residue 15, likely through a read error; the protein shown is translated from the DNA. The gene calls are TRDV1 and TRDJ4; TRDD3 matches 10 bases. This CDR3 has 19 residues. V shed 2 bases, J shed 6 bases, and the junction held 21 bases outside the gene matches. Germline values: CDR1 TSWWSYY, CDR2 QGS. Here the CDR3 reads CALGEFHFLRTGGWAALIF. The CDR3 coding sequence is TGTGCTCTTGGGGAATTTCATTTCCTTCGTACTGGGGGATGGGCGGCCCTGATCTTT.

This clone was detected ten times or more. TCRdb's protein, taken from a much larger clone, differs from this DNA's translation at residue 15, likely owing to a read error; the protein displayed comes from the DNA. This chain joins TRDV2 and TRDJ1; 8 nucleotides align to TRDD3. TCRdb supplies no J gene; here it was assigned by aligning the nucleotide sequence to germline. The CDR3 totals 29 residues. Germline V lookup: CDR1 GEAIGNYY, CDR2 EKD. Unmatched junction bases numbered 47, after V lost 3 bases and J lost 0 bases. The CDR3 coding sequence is TGTGCCTGTGACCCTGCCTTCCGGCCCAATGGAGTAGAGCCCTCACTGGGGGCCGACGCTGACCTATACACCGATAAACTCATCTTT. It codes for CACDPAFRPNGVEPSLGADADLYTDKLIF.